The 2 T cell receptor beta chains below all came from one sample that was sequenced in a study of T-cell memory formation after mild COVID-19. TCRdb processed the 5' RACE reads anew with MiXCR; each CDR3 protein has one entry. The table shows 350,000 to 550,000 distinct CDR3 sequences, with more than 15% occurring only once. Specimen: PBMCs or a T cell subset sorted from them (not recorded which). Receptor source: a man in his late teens or twenties who had mild COVID-19 (a few samples of this study predate the infection). Cell type and time point are not known.

This clonotype came up a few times. This sequence joins TRBV7-9 and TRBJ1-2; D remains unclear. Germline V gene lookup returns CDR1 SEHNR and CDR2 FQNEAQ (reference sequence). V dropped 2 bases and J dropped 0 bases, with 7 bases sitting between them. The CDR3 is 14 amino acids. CDR3 in DNA: TGTGCCAGCAGCTTATCTAGTCCTAACTATGGCTACACCTTC. Protein product: CASSLSSPNYGYTF.

The DNA of the CDR3 is TGTGCCAGCAGCCACCGGGAAGCTCAGGGTGAAAAACTGTTTTTT. This codes for CASSHREAQGEKLFF. The rearrangement links TRBV5-5 to TRBJ1-4, with TRBD1 as a possible D gene (5 bases). Germline CDR1 and CDR2: SGHKS and YYEKEE (reference sequence). V was shortened by 4 bases and J by 7 bases, with 17 bases between the two germline ends. The CDR3 is made up of 15 amino acids.